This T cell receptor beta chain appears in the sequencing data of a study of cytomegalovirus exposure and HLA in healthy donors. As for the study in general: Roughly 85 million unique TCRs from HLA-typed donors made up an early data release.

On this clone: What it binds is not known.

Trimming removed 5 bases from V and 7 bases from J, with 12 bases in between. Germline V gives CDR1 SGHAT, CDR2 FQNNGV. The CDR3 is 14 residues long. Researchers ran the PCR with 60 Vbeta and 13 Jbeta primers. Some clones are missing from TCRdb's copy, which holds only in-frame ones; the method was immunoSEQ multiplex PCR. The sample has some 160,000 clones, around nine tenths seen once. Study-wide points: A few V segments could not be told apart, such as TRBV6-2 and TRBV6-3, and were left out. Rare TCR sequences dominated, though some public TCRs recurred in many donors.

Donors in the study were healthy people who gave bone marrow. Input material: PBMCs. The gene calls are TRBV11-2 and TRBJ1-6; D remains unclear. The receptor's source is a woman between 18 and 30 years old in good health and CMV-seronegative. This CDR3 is CASSPSSQNSPLHF. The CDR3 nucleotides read TGTGCCAGCAGCCCTAGCAGCCAGAATTCACCCCTCCACTTT.